The entry below gives a single TCR beta chain sequence along with its context. The CDR3 totals 14 residues. Per the germline V gene, CDR1 is KGHDR and CDR2 is SFDVKD. V shed 4 bases, J shed 5 bases, and the junction held 5 bases outside the gene matches. This entry comes from a study of CD8 T cells in Susac syndrome. With random hexamers, reverse transcription was performed on about 0.45 to 1 ug of RNA. An immunoSEQ multiplex PCR amplified TCR beta CDR3 over 54 Vbeta and 13 Jbeta. Using its own MiXCR run on the immunoSEQ multiplex PCR reads, TCRdb lists one record per CDR3 protein. Of about 250,000 distinct CDR3 sequences detected, 80% to 95% appear once; the ten largest clones hold roughly 0.072%. The authors negatively isolated CD8+ and CD4+ T cells and FACS-enriched TEMRA cells.

This TCR was recovered from a human donor with multiple sclerosis. The sample consisted of CD4+ T cells from PBMCs. This chain links TRBV24-1 with TRBJ2-7, with 9 bases fitting TRBD2. The CDR3 coding sequence is TGTGCCACCAGTGACCCGGGACTAGCCAACGAGCAGTACTTC. Translating it yields CATSDPGLANEQYF.